The next 6 T cell receptor beta chains were all read from a single sample in a study of technical replicates of blood from several donors. Libraries were prepared by immunoSEQ multiplex PCR; TCRdb keeps only in-frame clonotypes and omits some of them. Of approximately 92,000 clones listed, approximately 95% are singletons. The specimen sequenced was T cells isolated from PBMCs. These receptors were obtained from a human donor in good health.

This clone was detected only once. The chain carries TRBV27 and TRBJ1-1; no clear D. The CDR3 sequence is 15 residues long. Per the germline V gene, CDR1 is MNHEY and CDR2 is SMNVEV (reference sequence). The V end lost 0 bases, the J end lost 0 bases, and 8 bases lay between the germline ends. CDR3 sequence (DNA): TGTGCCAGCAGTTTATCTGCGGGTATGAACACTGAAGCTTTCTTT. This gives the protein CASSLSAGMNTEAFF.

The rearrangement joins TRBV19 to TRBJ1-2; TRBD1 might be the D (5 bases). V lost 7 bases and J 8 bases, leaving 20 bases between the germline ends. CDR1 and CDR2 (germline): LNHDA, SQIVND (reference sequence). The CDR3 has 14 residues. CDR3 residues: CASTTGEALEGYTF. CDR3 coding DNA: TGTGCCAGTACCACGGGGGAGGCACTCGAGGGCTACACCTTC.

As to this clone: The sample carries other DNA sequences with the same CDR3. The rearrangement links TRBV28 to TRBJ1-1; D not resolved. Trimming took 2 bases from V and 1 from J, leaving 5 bases between them. Looked up from germline, CDR1 is MDHEN and CDR2 is SYDVKM. The CDR3 totals 13 residues. As DNA, the CDR3 is TGTGCCAGCAGTTTAACTGGGAACACTGAAGCTTTCTTT. Its translation: CASSLTGNTEAFF.

The gene calls are TRBV12-5 and TRBJ1-3; D unclear. V was pared by 0 bases and J by 0 bases, with 12 bases between. The CDR3 is 17 residues long. The V gene's germline CDR1 is LGHNT and CDR2 FRNRAP. CDR3 sequence reads: CASGLVLDGLSGNTIYF. Here the CDR3 DNA reads TGTGCTAGTGGTTTGGTACTAGACGGCCTCTCTGGAAACACCATATATTTT.

Written as DNA, the CDR3 is TGTGCCAGCAGTTTGGGGGGGGGCGACCAGTACTTC. It yields the protein CASSLGGGDQYF. This sequence joins TRBV27 and TRBJ2-7; tentative D call: TRBD2 (7 bases). The V end lost 3 bases, the J end lost 10 bases, and 13 bases lay between the germline ends. Per germline, CDR1 MNHEY and CDR2 SMNVEV (reference sequence). The CDR3 loop spans 12 amino acids.

The rearrangement uses TRBV19 and TRBJ2-2, with 9 positions matching TRBD2. This CDR3 is built from 15 residues. Per germline, CDR1 LNHDA and CDR2 SQIVND (reference sequence). J gave up 5 bases and V 7 bases, and 8 bases lay outside the gene matches. The CDR3, as DNA: TGTGCCAGTATAGACCGCGGGAGGGAAACCGGGGAGCTGTTTTTT. This sequence encodes CASIDRGRETGELFF.